This is a list of T cell receptor beta chains from one sample in a study of T cell repertoires in aging, cancer and after chemotherapy. TCRdb re-analysed the multiplex PCR reads in MiXCR, keeping a single row per CDR3 protein. The table records more than 10,000 distinct CDR3 sequences, 32% of them present only once. What was sequenced was blood. The source is a human donor in good health. The donor label of this sample is uncertain. CDR3s leave out the opening cysteine and the closing phenylalanine or tryptophan. The order of the fields is clone size, V gene, J gene, CDR3 protein. Size is stated for part of the rows, as once, few or many counts, or as a class when the clone is expanded.

abundance: medium-sized; v_gene: TRBV29-1; j_gene: TRBJ2-7; CDR3aa: SALGTHRDEQY
abundance: NA; v_gene: TRBV6-5; j_gene: TRBJ2-3; CDR3aa: ASSEYGTGSTDTQY
abundance: NA; v_gene: TRBV6-5; j_gene: TRBJ2-7; CDR3aa: ASTKREGYEQY
abundance: NA; v_gene: TRBV12-3/TRBV12-4; j_gene: TRBJ1-5; CDR3aa: ASSLSAVRVVEQAIYQPQH
abundance: NA; v_gene: TRBV19; j_gene: TRBJ2-1; CDR3aa: ASHLSGIHYNEQF
abundance: few; v_gene: TRBV6-5; j_gene: TRBJ1-3; CDR3aa: ASSYSGTRGNSGNTIY
abundance: medium-sized; v_gene: TRBV13; j_gene: TRBJ2-5; CDR3aa: ASSSGTSARETQY
abundance: NA; v_gene: TRBV12-3/TRBV12-4; j_gene: TRBJ2-1; CDR3aa: ASSFGGREANEQF
abundance: NA; v_gene: TRBV7-2; j_gene: TRBJ2-1; CDR3aa: ASSLGGGTSSTEQF
abundance: few; v_gene: TRBV12-3/TRBV12-4; j_gene: TRBJ1-6; CDR3aa: ASTRTGGIYNSPLH
abundance: NA; v_gene: TRBV6-5; j_gene: TRBJ2-3; CDR3aa: ASSRDSFNPFLQY
abundance: NA; v_gene: TRBV6-5; j_gene: TRBJ1-1; CDR3aa: ASSYFQGAAF
abundance: medium-sized; v_gene: TRBV18; j_gene: TRBJ2-6; CDR3aa: ASSPPPDGSAGANVLT
abundance: NA; v_gene: TRBV20-1; j_gene: TRBJ2-2; CDR3aa: SARDGTGDTGELF
abundance: medium-sized; v_gene: TRBV19; j_gene: TRBJ2-1; CDR3aa: ASRGAAGGPNEQF
abundance: NA; v_gene: TRBV7-2; j_gene: TRBJ1-1; CDR3aa: ARTRDSGTPRGRRDGTEAF
abundance: NA; v_gene: TRBV20-1; j_gene: TRBJ1-6; CDR3aa: SASLAGQINSPLH
abundance: few; v_gene: TRBV19; j_gene: TRBJ1-5; CDR3aa: ASRDREGQPQH
abundance: few; v_gene: TRBV5-1; j_gene: TRBJ2-2; CDR3aa: ASSWRGEGSGELF
abundance: NA; v_gene: TRBV5-5; j_gene: TRBJ1-1; CDR3aa: ASSLALNTEAF
abundance: NA; v_gene: TRBV20-1; j_gene: TRBJ1-1; CDR3aa: SAVSDGNTEAF
abundance: NA; v_gene: TRBV5-5; j_gene: TRBJ2-5; CDR3aa: ASSSPRTQAVWTKY